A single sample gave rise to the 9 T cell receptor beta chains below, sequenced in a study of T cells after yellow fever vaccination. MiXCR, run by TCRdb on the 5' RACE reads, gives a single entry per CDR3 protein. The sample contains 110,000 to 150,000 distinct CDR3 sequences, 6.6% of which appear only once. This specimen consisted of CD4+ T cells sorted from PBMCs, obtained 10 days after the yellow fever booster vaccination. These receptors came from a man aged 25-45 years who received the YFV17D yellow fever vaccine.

CDR3 region: CSVVQETSGANVLTF. CDR3 nucleotide sequence: TGCAGCGTTGTTCAGGAGACCTCTGGGGCCAACGTCCTGACTTTC. The chain has TRBV29-1 and TRBJ2-6, with unresolved D. The V end was cut by 4 bases, the J end by 0 bases, with 10 bases between. Germline V gene sequence: CDR1 SQVTM, CDR2 ANQGSEA. The CDR3 length is 15 residues.

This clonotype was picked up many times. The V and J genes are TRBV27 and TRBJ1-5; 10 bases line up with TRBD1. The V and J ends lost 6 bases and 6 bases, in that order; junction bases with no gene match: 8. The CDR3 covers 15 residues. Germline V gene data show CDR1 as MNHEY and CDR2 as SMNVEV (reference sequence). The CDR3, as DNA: TGTGCCAGCAGCACGAGGGGACAGGGGTCTCAGCCCCAGCATTTT. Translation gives CASSTRGQGSQPQHF.

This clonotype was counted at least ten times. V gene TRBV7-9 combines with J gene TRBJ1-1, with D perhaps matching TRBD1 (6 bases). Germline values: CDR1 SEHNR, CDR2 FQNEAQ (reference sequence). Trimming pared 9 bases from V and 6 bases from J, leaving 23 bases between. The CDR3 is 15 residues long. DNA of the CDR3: TGTGCCAGTACTAAACTTCCAGGGGTGAAGTCTGAAGCTTTCTTT. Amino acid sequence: CASTKLPGVKSEAFF.

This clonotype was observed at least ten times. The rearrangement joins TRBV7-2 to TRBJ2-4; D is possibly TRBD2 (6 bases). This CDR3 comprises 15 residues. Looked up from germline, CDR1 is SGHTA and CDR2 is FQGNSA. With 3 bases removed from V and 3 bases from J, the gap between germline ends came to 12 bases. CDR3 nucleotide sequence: TGTGCCAGCAGCTTGGGGGGAGCGTACAAAAACATTCAGTACTTC. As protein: CASSLGGAYKNIQYF.

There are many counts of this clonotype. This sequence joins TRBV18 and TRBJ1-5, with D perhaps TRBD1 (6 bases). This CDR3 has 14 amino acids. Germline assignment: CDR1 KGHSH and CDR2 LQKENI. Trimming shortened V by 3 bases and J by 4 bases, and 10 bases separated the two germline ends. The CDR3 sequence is CASSPPGANQPQHF. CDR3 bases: TGTGCCAGCTCACCTCCGGGGGCGAATCAGCCCCAGCATTTT.

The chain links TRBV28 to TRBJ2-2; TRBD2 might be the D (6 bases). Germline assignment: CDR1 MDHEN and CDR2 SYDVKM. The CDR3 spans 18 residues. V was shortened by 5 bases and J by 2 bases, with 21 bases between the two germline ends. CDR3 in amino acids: CASSPYRSTGVNTGELFF. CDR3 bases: TGTGCCAGCAGTCCGTACCGCTCGACGGGAGTAAACACCGGGGAGCTGTTTTTT. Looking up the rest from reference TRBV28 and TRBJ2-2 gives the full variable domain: DVKVTQSSRYLVKRTGEKVFLECVQDMDHENMFWYRQDPGLGLRLIYFSYDVKMKEKGDIPEGYSVSREKKERFSLILESASTNQTSMYLCASSPYRSTGVNTGELFFGEGSRLTVL.

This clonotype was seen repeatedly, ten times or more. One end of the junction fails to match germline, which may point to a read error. Here the CDR3 DNA reads TGCAGGGCTACGACAGGCGGACAACTGTTTTTT. It encodes CRATTGGQLFF. This chain uses TRBV20-1 with TRBJ1-4, with D possibly TRBD1 on 6 matching bases. Germline values: CDR1 DFQATT, CDR2 SNEGSKA (reference sequence). The CDR3 spans 11 residues.

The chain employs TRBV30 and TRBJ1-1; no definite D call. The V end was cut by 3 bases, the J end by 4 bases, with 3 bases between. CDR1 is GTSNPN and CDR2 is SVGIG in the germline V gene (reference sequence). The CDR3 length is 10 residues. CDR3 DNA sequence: TGTGCCTGGAGCCGCACTGAAGCTTTCTTT. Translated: CAWSRTEAFF.

CDR3 nucleotide sequence: TGTGCCAGCTGGTTTATGGGACAGGGCTCCGAGCAGTACTTC. Its protein is CASWFMGQGSEQYF. The J gene is TRBJ2-7, the V gene TRBV6-1; 9 bases are shared with TRBD1. CDR1 MNHNS and CDR2 SASEGT come from the germline V gene. The length of the CDR3 is 14 residues. V shed 8 bases and J 6 bases; nucleotides not matched to a gene: 11.